This TCR beta chain was identified in a study of T cell changes during pregnancy in multiple sclerosis. Profiled with immunoSEQ multiplex PCR; TCRdb holds only in-frame clones, not every one. The sample lists about 100,000 clones, about nine tenths occurring once. Trimming removed 3 bases at V and 8 bases at J, with 14 bases between. CDR3 length: 15 amino acids. CDR1 and CDR2 (germline): MDHEN, SYDVKM. The chain joins TRBV28 to TRBJ1-6, with D possibly TRBD1 on 6 matching bases. This sequence was found in a female donor with multiple sclerosis, enrolled in a pregnancy study. The material sequenced was peripheral blood, taken after pregnancy. The CDR3 DNA sequence: TGTGCCAGCAGTTTTTTGCCCAGGGGTTATTCACCCCTCCACTTT. Translation gives CASSFLPRGYSPLHF.